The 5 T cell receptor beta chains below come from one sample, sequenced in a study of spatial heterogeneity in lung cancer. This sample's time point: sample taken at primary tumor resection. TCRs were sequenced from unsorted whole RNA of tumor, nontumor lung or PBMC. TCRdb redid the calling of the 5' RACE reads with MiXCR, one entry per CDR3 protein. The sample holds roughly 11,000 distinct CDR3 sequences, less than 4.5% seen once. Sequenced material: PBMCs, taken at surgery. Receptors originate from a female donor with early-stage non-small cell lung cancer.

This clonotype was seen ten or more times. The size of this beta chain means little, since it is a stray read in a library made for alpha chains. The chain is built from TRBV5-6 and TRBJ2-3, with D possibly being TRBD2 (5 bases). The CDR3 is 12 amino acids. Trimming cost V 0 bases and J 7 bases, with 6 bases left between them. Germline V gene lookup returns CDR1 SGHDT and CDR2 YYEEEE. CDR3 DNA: TGTGCCAGCAGCTTGGCGGGGAATACGCAGTATTTT. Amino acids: CASSLAGNTQYF.

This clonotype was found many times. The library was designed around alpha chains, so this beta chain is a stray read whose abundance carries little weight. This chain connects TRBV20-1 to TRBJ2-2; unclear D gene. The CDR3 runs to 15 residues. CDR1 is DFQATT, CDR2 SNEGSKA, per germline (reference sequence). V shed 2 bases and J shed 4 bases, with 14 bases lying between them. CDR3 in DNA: TGCAGTGCTAGATCCCGACAAACCCCCACCGGGGAGCTGTTTTTT. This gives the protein CSARSRQTPTGELFF.

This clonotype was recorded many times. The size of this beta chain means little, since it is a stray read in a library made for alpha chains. CDR3 region: CASRTGGKAEAFF. In DNA form, the CDR3 reads TGTGCCAGCAGGACAGGGGGAAAGGCTGAAGCTTTCTTT. This chain links TRBV12-3 or TRBV12-4 with TRBJ1-1, with 9 bases matching TRBD1. The CDR3 length is 13 residues. J was trimmed by 6 bases and V by 6 bases; bases with no gene match: 5.

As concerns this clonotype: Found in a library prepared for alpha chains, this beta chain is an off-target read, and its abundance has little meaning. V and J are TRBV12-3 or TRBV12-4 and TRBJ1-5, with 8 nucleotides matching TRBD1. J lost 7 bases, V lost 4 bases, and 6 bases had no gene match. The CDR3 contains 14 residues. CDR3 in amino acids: CASSSGQGRQPQHF. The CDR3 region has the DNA TGTGCCAGCAGTTCCGGACAGGGTCGCCAGCCCCAGCATTTT.

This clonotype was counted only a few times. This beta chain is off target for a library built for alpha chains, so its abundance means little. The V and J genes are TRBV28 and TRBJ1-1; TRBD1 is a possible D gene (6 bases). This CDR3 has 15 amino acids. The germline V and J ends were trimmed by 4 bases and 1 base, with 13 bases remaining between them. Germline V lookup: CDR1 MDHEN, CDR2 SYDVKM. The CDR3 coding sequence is TGTGCCAGCAGTTCCCTACAGGGTCCGAACACTGAAGCTTTCTTT. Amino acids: CASSSLQGPNTEAFF.